The sequence of this T cell receptor (beta chain) was determined in a study of memory CD4+ T cells and cytomegalovirus serostatus. In regard to this clone: Antigen specificity is unknown.

Whole-study findings and limits: CD4+ memory repertoires contained 67 of 164 reported CMV TCRbeta sequences.

The sort gate was single viable CD3+CD4+CD8-CD45RO+ cells for memory CD4+ T cells. Serostatus was set by detecting CMV pp150, pp28, p38, p52 IgG. Some clones are missing from TCRdb's copy, which holds only in-frame ones; the method was immunoSEQ multiplex PCR. The sample lists about 100,000 clones; 75% to 90% were seen once. The CDR3 is made up of 15 amino acids. Germline-derived CDR1 and CDR2 are SEHNR and FQNEAQ (reference sequence). The V and J ends lost 2 bases and 5 bases respectively, with 12 bases between them. The sequencing sample was made of memory CD4+ T cells from blood. The clonotype comes from an adult in good health and CMV-seropositive. This sequence joins TRBV7-9 and TRBJ1-4, with D hard to call. For the CDR3, the DNA is TGTGCCAGCAGCTTAATGGAGGGCACAAATGAAAAACTGTTTTTT. Amino acid sequence: CASSLMEGTNEKLFF.